This T cell receptor (beta chain) was obtained from a study of CD8 T cells in ankylosing spondylitis. In this sample, this clonotype turned up many times. What it recognizes is unknown. CDR3 length: 15 amino acids. With 4 bases removed from V and 5 bases from J, the gap between germline ends came to 16 bases. CDR1 and CDR2 (germline): LNHNV, YYDKDF (reference sequence). Broader study findings: Within matched ankylosing spondylitis synovial fluid, disease-linked clones were reportedly significantly enriched. It appeared that ankylosing spondylitis blood was characterized by a TCR beta motif of several highly homologous variants.

Using quantitative 5'-RACE with molecular barcodes, the authors made TCR beta libraries. MiXCR, applied by TCRdb to the 5' RACE reads, yields one record per CDR3 protein. The table has roughly 490,000 distinct CDR3 sequences, approximately 5% seen once. The sequence was collected from a male donor with ankylosing spondylitis. Sequenced sample: blood, either unsorted or a sorted T cell fraction (not recorded which). The V gene is TRBV15, the J gene TRBJ2-3; the D gene is possibly TRBD1 (6 bases). The DNA for the CDR3 is TGTGCCACCAGCAATCCGGTGGGGGCGCAAGATACGCAGTATTTT. Encoded protein: CATSNPVGAQDTQYF.